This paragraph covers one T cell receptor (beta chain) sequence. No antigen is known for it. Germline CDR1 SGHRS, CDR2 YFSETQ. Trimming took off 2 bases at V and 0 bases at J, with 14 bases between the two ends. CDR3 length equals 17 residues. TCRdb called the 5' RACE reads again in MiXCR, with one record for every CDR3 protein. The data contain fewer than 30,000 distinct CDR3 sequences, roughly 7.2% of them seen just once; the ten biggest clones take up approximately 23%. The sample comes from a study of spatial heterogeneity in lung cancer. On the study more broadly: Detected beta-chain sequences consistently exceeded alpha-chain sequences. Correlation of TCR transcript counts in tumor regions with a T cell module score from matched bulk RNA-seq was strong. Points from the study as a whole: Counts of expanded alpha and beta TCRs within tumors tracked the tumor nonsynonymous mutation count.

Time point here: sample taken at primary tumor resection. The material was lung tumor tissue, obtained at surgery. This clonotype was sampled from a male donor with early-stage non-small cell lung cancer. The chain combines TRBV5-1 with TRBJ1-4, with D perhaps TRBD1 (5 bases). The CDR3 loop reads CASSFGGSVATNEKLFF. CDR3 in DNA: TGCGCCAGCAGCTTTGGGGGGTCGGTTGCAACTAATGAAAAACTGTTTTTT.